The clone carrying this T cell receptor (beta chain) was recorded a few times. The data were taken from a study of T cells in localized non-small cell lung cancer. Measured with immunoSEQ multiplex PCR; TCRdb has only the in-frame clones, and not every one. Here the sample spans some 12,000 clones, approximately 85% being singletons. This CDR3 region has 15 residues. Trimming removed 2 bases from V and 7 bases from J; junction bases left unmatched: 6. Germline V CDR1 and CDR2: MNHEY, SMNVEV (reference sequence). The source of this sequence is a male donor aged 60 or over with stage III lung adenocarcinoma. The sequencing used peripheral blood, collected before any cancer treatment. This rearrangement joins TRBV27 to TRBJ2-1; 9 positions match TRBD2. CDR3: CASSLAGGPTNEQFF. DNA of the CDR3: TGTGCCAGCAGTTTAGCGGGGGGGCCCACAAATGAGCAGTTCTTC.